Presented here are 20 T cell receptor beta chains from one specimen sequenced in a study of cytomegalovirus exposure and HLA in healthy donors. The PCR made use of 60 Vbeta and 13 Jbeta primers. Some clones are missing from TCRdb's copy, which holds only in-frame ones; the method was immunoSEQ multiplex PCR. The profile covers over 150,000 clones, with approximately 77% appearing a single time and around 1.4% taken by the ten largest. Sequenced material: PBMCs. The source of these receptors is a man aged 18 to 29 in good health and CMV-seronegative.

The gene calls are TRBV4-2 and TRBJ1-4, with 9 bases aligning to TRBD1. Looked up from germline, CDR1 is LGHNA and CDR2 is YNFKEQ. The CDR3 is 15 amino acids. V gave up 0 bases and J gave up 8 bases; unmatched junction bases: 4. CDR3 DNA sequence: TGTGCCAGCAGCCAAGAGGACAGGGGAAGAGAAAAACTGTTTTTT. This codes for CASSQEDRGREKLFF.

The chain has TRBV7-2 and TRBJ2-6; D remains unclear. CDR3 length: 15 amino acids. Trimming removed 0 bases at V and 0 bases at J, with 3 bases between. CDR1 is SGHTA, CDR2 FQGNSA, per germline. The CDR3 sequence is CASSLASSGANVLTF. CDR3 DNA sequence: TGTGCCAGCAGCTTAGCGAGCTCTGGGGCCAACGTCCTGACTTTC.

This clone came up a few times. The J gene is TRBJ2-7, the V gene TRBV2, with 15 bases aligning to TRBD2. Trimming took 5 bases from V and 6 from J; bases not matched to a gene: 8. The CDR3 totals 16 residues. The germline gives CDR1 SNHLY, CDR2 FYNNEI. The CDR3 sequence: CASSFGLAGGRGEQYF. The CDR3 DNA follows: TGTGCCAGCAGTTTTGGACTAGCGGGAGGGCGAGGCGAGCAGTACTTC. Drawing the rest from reference TRBV2 and TRBJ2-7, the complete variable domain is EPEVTQTPSHQVTQMGQEVILRCVPISNHLYFYWYRQILGQKVEFLVSFYNNEISEKSEIFDDQFSVERPDGSNFTLKIRSTKLEDSAMYFCASSFGLAGGRGEQYFGPGTRLTVT.

The genes are TRBV19 and TRBJ2-2, with a tentative D call TRBD1 (5 bases). V shed 8 bases and J shed 1 base, with 8 bases lying between them. CDR1 is LNHDA, CDR2 SQIVND, per germline (reference sequence). The CDR3 loop spans 13 amino acids. The CDR3 DNA reads as TGTGCCAGTGGGGCCGTGAACACCGGGGAGCTGTTTTTT. Amino acids: CASGAVNTGELFF.

This clone was detected once. The rearrangement uses TRBV7-9 and TRBJ2-1, with 10 nucleotides matching TRBD1. The CDR3 is made up of 14 amino acids. Germline V gene lookup returns CDR1 SEHNR and CDR2 FQNEAQ (reference sequence). Trimming took 5 bases from V and 15 from J; bases not matched to a gene: 13. The CDR3 DNA reads as TGTGCCAGCAGCACGCGACAGGGGGCCCAGGGTATGTTCTTC. It translates to CASSTRQGAQGMFF.

This clone appeared a few times. The rearrangement uses TRBV4-3 and TRBJ2-7; 10 bases line up with TRBD1. CDR1 and CDR2 from the germline V gene are LGHNA and YSLEER. The CDR3 loop spans 16 amino acids. V shed 0 bases, J shed 6 bases, and the junction held 8 bases outside the gene matches. The CDR3 DNA follows: TGCGCCAGCAGCCAAGAATCCGGGACAGGGGCCCTCGAGCAGTACTTC. Its protein product is CASSQESGTGALEQYF.

J is TRBJ1-3 and V is TRBV7-9; TRBD1 might be the D (6 bases). Germline V gene lookup returns CDR1 SEHNR and CDR2 FQNEAQ (reference sequence). V was cut by 5 bases and J by 0 bases, with 14 bases left in between. This CDR3 contains 16 residues. The CDR3 coding sequence is TGTGCCAGCAGCCCCGGACAGCCCCACTCTGGAAACACCATATATTTT. Encoded protein: CASSPGQPHSGNTIYF.

The V gene is TRBV7-2, the J gene TRBJ1-1; D is uncertain. CDR1 and CDR2 from the germline V gene are SGHTA and FQGNSA. The CDR3 is 15 amino acids. Trimming stripped 4 bases from V and 10 bases from J, with 22 bases between. This chain's CDR3 is CASSSPGSLLGGAFF. The CDR3 DNA is TGTGCCAGCAGCTCTCCGGGAAGCCTACTCGGTGGAGCTTTCTTT.

The V call is TRBV7-9, the J call TRBJ2-5; the match to TRBD2 covers 13 bases. The CDR3 sequence is 13 residues long. Germline CDR1 reads SEHNR; CDR2 reads FQNEAQ (reference sequence). The V segment lost 11 bases and the J segment 1 base; nucleotides outside the gene matches: 1. The chain's CDR3 is CAGLAGVQETQYF. CDR3 sequence (DNA): TGTGCCGGACTAGCGGGAGTCCAAGAGACCCAGTACTTC.

The chain has TRBV4-3 and TRBJ1-3; D remains unclear. Trimming left V 1 base short and J 0 bases short, with 13 bases between. The CDR3 runs to 17 residues. Germline CDR1 and CDR2: LGHNA and YSLEER. The CDR3 bases are TGCGCCAGCAGCCAAGCCCCCGAGGCCTACTCTGGAAACACCATATATTTT. Encoded protein: CASSQAPEAYSGNTIYF.

J is TRBJ2-3 and V is TRBV5-6; perhaps TRBD1 as D (5 bases). V lost 4 bases and J 2 bases, leaving 14 bases between the germline ends. Germline assignment: CDR1 SGHDT and CDR2 YYEEEE. This CDR3 spans 15 amino acids. CDR3 bases: TGTGCCAGCAGCCCCGGACAAAGTGACACAGATACGCAGTATTTT. Protein sequence: CASSPGQSDTDTQYF.

Notes on this clone: A junction end diverges from the germline sequence, so it may reflect a read error. The chain couples TRBV19 to TRBJ2-7; D might be TRBD1 (7 bases). CDR3 length: 14 residues. Germline CDR1 is LNHDA and CDR2 is SQIVND (reference sequence). The CDR3 here is CATTSGDRSCEQYF. The CDR3, as DNA: TGTGCCACCACCTCGGGGGACAGATCCTGCGAGCAGTACTTC.

This chain links TRBV4-3 with TRBJ2-7; possible D gene TRBD2, 6 bases. The V gene lost 0 bases and the J gene lost 3 bases, with 9 bases spanning the gap. Germline V gene sequence: CDR1 LGHNA, CDR2 YSLEER. The CDR3 length is 14 residues. As DNA, the CDR3 is TGCGCCAGCAGCCAAGATAATAGCGGCTACGAGCAGTACTTC. This translates into CASSQDNSGYEQYF.

This rearrangement joins TRBV9 to TRBJ1-1, with unresolved D. V was shortened by 3 bases and J by 3 bases, with 18 bases between the two germline ends. This CDR3 is built from 16 residues. Looked up from germline, CDR1 is SGDLS and CDR2 is YYNGEE. DNA for the CDR3: TGTGCCAGCAGCGCGGGTTTGCGGCAGGAGGACACTGAAGCTTTCTTT. Its translation is CASSAGLRQEDTEAFF.

In nucleotides, the CDR3 is TGTGCCAGCAGTTTGGGGGCTGTCTTCCCTAATCAGCCCCAGCATTTT. This encodes CASSLGAVFPNQPQHF. J is TRBJ1-5 and V is TRBV28, with a possible D match to TRBD1 (6 bases). V gave up 3 bases and J gave up 4 bases, with 16 bases separating them. CDR1 and CDR2 (germline): MDHEN, SYDVKM. The CDR3 contains 16 residues.

This chain links TRBV4-3 with TRBJ2-3; 12 bases agree with TRBD1. The CDR3 extends over 16 amino acids. Germline V CDR1 and CDR2: LGHNA, YSLEER. Trimming cost V 1 base and J 6 bases; bases outside gene matches: 5. Here the CDR3 DNA reads TGCGCCAGCAGCCAAGGGGGACAGGGGGCTAGGGATACGCAGTATTTT. Translation gives CASSQGGQGARDTQYF.

The chain couples TRBV10-3 to TRBJ1-5; possible D gene TRBD1, 5 bases. Trimming removed 6 bases from V and 5 bases from J, with 11 bases in between. Germline V gene sequence: CDR1 ENHRY, CDR2 SYGVKD. This CDR3 has 13 amino acids. CDR3 nucleotide sequence: TGTGCCATCAGGGACAAGGTTGATCAGCCCCAGCATTTT. It encodes CAIRDKVDQPQHF.

V gene TRBV9 combines with J gene TRBJ2-1; TRBD2 aligns across 9 bases. The germline V gene encodes CDR1 SGDLS and CDR2 YYNGEE. This CDR3 region has 16 residues. V was pared by 0 bases and J by 7 bases, with 8 bases of the junction left unmatched. The DNA for the CDR3 is TGTGCCAGCAGCGTAGCCGGGACTAGCTGGAGTAATGAGCAGTTCTTC. Residues: CASSVAGTSWSNEQFF.

This rearrangement joins TRBV5-1 to TRBJ1-1, with D uncertain. With 3 bases removed from V and 0 bases from J, the gap between germline ends came to 6 bases. The CDR3 extends over 13 amino acids. Germline V CDR1 and CDR2: SGHRS, YFSETQ. The CDR3: CASSSGMNTEAFF. The CDR3 coding sequence is TGCGCCAGCAGCTCGGGGATGAACACTGAAGCTTTCTTT.

This clone was seen a few times. The rearrangement joins TRBV18 to TRBJ2-5, with TRBD2 identical over 10 bases. Per germline, CDR1 KGHSH and CDR2 LQKENI. V shed 4 bases and J 2 bases; nucleotides not matched to a gene: 10. The CDR3 has 17 amino acids. The CDR3 nucleotides are TGTGCCAGCTCACATCGGTCTAGCGGGAGAGGGCAAGAGACCCAGTACTTC. Residues: CASSHRSSGRGQETQYF.